Listed below are T cell receptor beta chains from one sample, sequenced in a study of T cell changes during pregnancy in multiple sclerosis. Profiled with immunoSEQ multiplex PCR; TCRdb holds only in-frame clones, not every one. The profile shows fewer than 40,000 clones, under 90% of them singletons. Sample: CD8+ T cells from peripheral blood mononuclear cells, taken after pregnancy. The receptors shown here come from a female donor with multiple sclerosis, enrolled in a pregnancy study. Each CDR3 is given with its conserved first and last residue. The D gene is left open where the match is weak. Expanded clones are given a class, and other clones once, few, many or no size at all.

j_gene: TRBJ1-2
d_gene: TRBD1
v_gene: TRBV4-1
abundance: -
CDR3nt: TGCGCCAGCAGCCAGCCGGGACAGACAAACTATGGCTACACCTTC
CDR3aa: CASSQPGQTNYGYTF

j_gene: TRBJ1-2
d_gene: TRBD1
v_gene: TRBV2
abundance: once
CDR3nt: TGTGCCAGCAGTCAGGGGGCCTATGGCTACACCTTC
CDR3aa: CASSQGAYGYTF

j_gene: TRBJ2-7
d_gene: -
v_gene: TRBV21-1
abundance: -
CDR3nt: TGTGCCAGCAGCAAAGATGGACAGGCCGTTTCCTACGAGCAGTACTTC
CDR3aa: CASSKDGQAVSYEQYF

j_gene: TRBJ1-6
d_gene: -
v_gene: TRBV19
abundance: -
CDR3nt: TGTGCCAGTAGTATAGGGGCTTCACCCCTCCACTTT
CDR3aa: CASSIGASPLHF

j_gene: TRBJ2-5
d_gene: -
v_gene: TRBV5-4
abundance: -
CDR3nt: TGTGCCAGCAGCTCGGACTTGGGGACCCAGTACTTC
CDR3aa: CASSSDLGTQYF

j_gene: TRBJ1-1
d_gene: -
v_gene: TRBV12-5
abundance: -
CDR3nt: TGTGCTAGTGGTTTGGTACATGATCGGGAAAACACTGAAGCTTTCTTT
CDR3aa: CASGLVHDRENTEAFF

j_gene: TRBJ1-5
d_gene: -
v_gene: TRBV7-7
abundance: few
CDR3nt: TGTGCTAGCAGCGCTAGGTGGCCCCAGCATTTT
CDR3aa: CASSARWPQHF

j_gene: TRBJ2-2
d_gene: -
v_gene: TRBV5-1
abundance: once
CDR3nt: TGCGCCAGCAGCGGTAGGAGTCCAGTCTGGGGGGAGCTGTTTTTT
CDR3aa: CASSGRSPVWGELFF

j_gene: TRBJ2-7
d_gene: -
v_gene: TRBV25-1
abundance: once
CDR3nt: TGTGCCAGCAGTGCCCGAGGCGCAGGGTGGTACGAGCAGTACTTC
CDR3aa: CASSARGAGWYEQYF

j_gene: TRBJ2-1
d_gene: TRBD2
v_gene: TRBV7-6
abundance: -
CDR3nt: TGTGCCAGCAGCCTAACTAGCGGACTGTACAATGAGCAGTTCTTC
CDR3aa: CASSLTSGLYNEQFF

j_gene: TRBJ1-1
d_gene: TRBD1
v_gene: TRBV6-4
abundance: -
CDR3nt: TGTGCCAGCAGGCCGACAGGGGAGGGCACTGAAGCTTTCTTT
CDR3aa: CASRPTGEGTEAFF

j_gene: TRBJ1-1
d_gene: -
v_gene: TRBV5-4
abundance: -
CDR3nt: TGTGCCAGCAGCTTTTACAGAGACACTGAAGCTTTCTTT
CDR3aa: CASSFYRDTEAFF

j_gene: TRBJ2-2
d_gene: TRBD1
v_gene: TRBV6-5
abundance: -
CDR3nt: TGTGCCAGCAGTTCGGGACAGGGCGTTAGGGCCGGGGAGCTGTTTTTT
CDR3aa: CASSSGQGVRAGELFF

j_gene: TRBJ2-7
d_gene: -
v_gene: TRBV18
abundance: -
CDR3nt: TGTGCCAGCTCACCACCTGCGGATACTGTGGTCTACGAGCAGTACTTC
CDR3aa: CASSPPADTVVYEQYF

j_gene: TRBJ2-7
d_gene: TRBD1
v_gene: TRBV9
abundance: -
CDR3nt: TGTGCCAGCAGCGCCTTCACAGGGGGCTACGAGCAGTACTTC
CDR3aa: CASSAFTGGYEQYF

j_gene: TRBJ2-1
d_gene: -
v_gene: TRBV16
abundance: -
CDR3nt: TGTGCCAGCAGCCAATCGGGCCAGTTGTTCTACAATGAGCAGTTCTTC
CDR3aa: CASSQSGQLFYNEQFF